These 7 T cell receptor beta chains were all obtained from the same sample, sequenced in a study of cytomegalovirus exposure and HLA in healthy donors. PCR amplification relied on 60 Vbeta primers (plus 13 Jbeta primers). Data came from immunoSEQ multiplex PCR; TCRdb stores just in-frame clones and leaves some out. Of approximately 150,000 clones in the sample, about four fifths were seen once. The sequencing input was PBMCs. All receptors derive from a man aged 45-65 years in good health and CMV-seropositive.

The chain combines TRBV12-1 with TRBJ2-7; the table gives TRBD1 as D, unverified against the DNA. TRBV12-1 is a pseudogene segment. CDR3 length equals 16 residues. Here the CDR3 DNA reads TGTGCCAGCAGCTTTGCCGTGGACAGGCGTGCCTACGAGCAGTACTTC. It is translated as CASSFAVDRRAYEQYF.

The chain carries TRBV14 and TRBJ2-7; 9 positions agree with TRBD1. J lost 6 bases, V lost 4 bases, and 10 bases had no gene match. This CDR3 is 15 amino acids long. Per germline, CDR1 SGHDN and CDR2 FVKESK. The CDR3 DNA follows: TGTGCCAGCAGCCTCCAACCGGGACAGGGTTCCGAGCAGTACTTC. This encodes CASSLQPGQGSEQYF. Drawing the rest from reference TRBV14 and TRBJ2-7, the complete variable domain is EAGVTQFPSHSVIEKGQTVTLRCDPISGHDNLYWYRRVMGKEIKFLLHFVKESKQDESGMPNNRFLAERTGGTYSTLKVQPAELEDSGVYFCASSLQPGQGSEQYFGPGTRLTVT.

This clone was seen a single time. The chain is built from TRBV19 and TRBJ1-1; D not resolved. Per germline, CDR1 LNHDA and CDR2 SQIVND (reference sequence). The germline V and J ends were trimmed by 3 bases and 4 bases, with 21 bases remaining between them. The CDR3 is made up of 17 amino acids. CDR3 amino acids: CASSIRALGGMITEAFF. DNA for the CDR3: TGTGCCAGTAGTATTCGCGCCCTCGGAGGGATGATCACTGAAGCTTTCTTT.

The genes are TRBV28 and TRBJ1-2, with D unclear. The V end lost 8 bases, the J end lost 3 bases, and 13 bases lay between the germline ends. This CDR3 spans 13 amino acids. CDR1 is MDHEN and CDR2 is SYDVKM in the germline V gene. The CDR3 coding sequence is TGTGCCAGCCTTTCCCTACCGGACTATGGCTACACCTTC. Translating gives CASLSLPDYGYTF.

The J gene is TRBJ2-3, the V gene TRBV6-6; unclear D gene. Trimming took off 2 bases at V and 2 bases at J, with 14 bases between the two ends. CDR3 length equals 16 residues. The germline V gene encodes CDR1 MNHNY and CDR2 SVGAGI (reference sequence). CDR3 coding DNA: TGTGCCAGCAGTTACGGCGGCAGCCCCTCCACAGATACGCAGTATTTT. This encodes CASSYGGSPSTDTQYF.

The V and J genes are TRBV23-1 and TRBJ2-7, with 8 bases that match TRBD2. TRBV23-1 is given ORF status, its function remaining uncertain. The trim removed 6 bases at V and 3 bases at J, leaving 16 bases unmatched. The length of the CDR3 is 17 residues. The CDR3 nucleotides read TGCGCCAGCAGGATCCGCAGCGGGGGATCCGCCGACTACGAGCAGTACTTC. Translated: CASRIRSGGSADYEQYF.

V is TRBV27 and J is TRBJ1-6; TRBD1 is a possible D gene (5 bases). Germline V gives CDR1 MNHEY, CDR2 SMNVEV (reference sequence). This CDR3 has 14 residues. The V gene lost 0 bases and the J gene lost 8 bases, with 8 bases spanning the gap. The CDR3 sequence is CASSLSRGDSPLHF. The CDR3 DNA reads as TGTGCCAGCAGTTTATCCCGGGGGGATTCACCCCTCCACTTT.